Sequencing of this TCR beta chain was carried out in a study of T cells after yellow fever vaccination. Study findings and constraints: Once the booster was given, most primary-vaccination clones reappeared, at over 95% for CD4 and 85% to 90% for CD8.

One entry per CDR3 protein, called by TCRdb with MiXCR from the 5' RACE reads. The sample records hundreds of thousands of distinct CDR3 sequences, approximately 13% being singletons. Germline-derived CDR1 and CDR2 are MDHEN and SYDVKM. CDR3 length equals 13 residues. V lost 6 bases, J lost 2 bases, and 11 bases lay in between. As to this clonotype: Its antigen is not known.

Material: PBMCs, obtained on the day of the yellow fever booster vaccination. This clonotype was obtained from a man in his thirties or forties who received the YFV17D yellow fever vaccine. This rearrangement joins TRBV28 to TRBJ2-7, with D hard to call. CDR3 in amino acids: CASRPGEAYEQYF. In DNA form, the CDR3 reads TGTGCCAGCAGACCTGGTGAAGCCTACGAGCAGTACTTC.